This entry describes one T cell receptor beta chain. Source study methods: Using reference gene primer amplification, nucleated cell counts were estimated. Profiling relied on immunoSEQ multiplex PCR, and the TCRdb table lists in-frame clones only, not all of them. V and J calls and clone size follow that table, whereas D and trimming were derived from the DNA. The sample has more than 90,000 clones, approximately 81% seen once. The sample comes from a study of blood T cell repertoires in COVID-19. Study at large: Some COVID-19 samples were acute and others convalescent; all came from the United States, Italy and Spain. Nucleic acid was either cDNA or gDNA, and it came from T cells, B-cell-depleted T cells, or PBMCs.

Germline-derived CDR1 and CDR2 are MDHEN and SYDVKM. This CDR3 is 15 amino acids long. Losses at the gene ends were 5 bases for V and 5 bases for J; bases not matched to a gene: 4. The sequencing sample was made of peripheral blood. J is TRBJ1-4 and V is TRBV28; TRBD1 matches 11 bases. The clonotype comes from a man older than 75 with acute or convalescent COVID-19. The CDR3 DNA reads as TGTGCCAGCAGTCCGAGGGACAGGGGGAATGAAAAACTGTTTTTT. Protein: CASSPRDRGNEKLFF. The variable domain in full, with the rest retrieved from reference TRBV28 and TRBJ1-4, is DVKVTQSSRYLVKRTGEKVFLECVQDMDHENMFWYRQDPGLGLRLIYFSYDVKMKEKGDIPEGYSVSREKKERFSLILESASTNQTSMYLCASSPRDRGNEKLFFGSGTQLSVL.